The rows below give T cell receptor beta chains drawn from one sample of a study of response to subunit inactivated influenza vaccine. TCRdb redid the calling of the RT-PCR reads with MiXCR, one entry per CDR3 protein. Among approximately 300,000 distinct CDR3 sequences, approximately 21% were seen once, and the ten largest hold 10%. Sequenced here: PBMCs from blood, sampled less than 22 months after vaccination. The receptors were gathered from a man aged 50-75 years who received an inactivated influenza vaccine. CDR3s include the opening cysteine and the closing phenylalanine or tryptophan. The order of the fields is clone size, J gene, V gene, D gene, CDR3 protein, CDR3 DNA. The D gene is left open where the match is weak. The size field is filled for only some rows; it gives once, few, many or a size class.

-	TRBJ1-6	TRBV7-6	TRBD1	CASSLRQGASSALHF	TGTGCCAGCAGCTTAAGACAGGGGGCGAGCTCAGCCCTCCACTTT
few	TRBJ1-2	TRBV5-1	-	CASSLASSGYGYTF	TGCGCCAGCAGCTTGGCTAGCAGTGGATATGGCTACACCTTC
many	TRBJ2-7	TRBV6-5	TRBD1	CASSYGTATYEQYF	TGTGCCAGCAGTTATGGGACAGCGACCTACGAGCAGTACTTC
-	TRBJ1-1	TRBV20-1	-	CSAKTGNTEAFF	TGCAGTGCTAAAACAGGGAACACTGAAGCTTTCTTT
-	TRBJ2-1	TRBV24-1	-	CATSVSPPGPYNEQFF	TGTGCCACCAGTGTCAGCCCCCCGGGTCCCTACAATGAGCAGTTCTTC
once	TRBJ2-1	TRBV28	-	CASSLLREQFF	TGTGCCAGCAGTTTGCTTCGGGAGCAGTTCTTC
-	TRBJ2-7	TRBV20-1	TRBD2	CSAATSGSGYEQYF	TGCAGTGCTGCGACTAGCGGGAGTGGGTACGAGCAGTACTTC
-	TRBJ2-2	TRBV7-9	-	CASSLTPEGTGELFF	TGTGCCAGCAGCTTAACCCCGGAAGGCACCGGGGAGCTGTTTTTT
-	TRBJ1-5	TRBV7-9	-	CASSLAGRNSNQPQHF	TGTGCCAGCAGCTTAGCGGGACGGAATAGCAATCAGCCCCAGCATTTT
-	TRBJ1-1	TRBV2	TRBD1	CASRAQGANTEAFF	TGTGCCAGCAGGGCACAGGGGGCGAACACTGAAGCTTTCTTT
-	TRBJ2-2	TRBV20-1	-	CSAIRGRNTGELFF	TGCAGTGCTATCCGGGGGAGGAACACCGGGGAGCTGTTTTTT
-	TRBJ1-2	TRBV7-8	TRBD1	CASSLVNRGAGYGYTF	TGTGCCAGCAGCTTAGTTAACAGGGGCGCCGGCTATGGCTACACCTTC